A selection of T cell receptor beta chains follows, all from one sample in a study of T cell repertoires in cytomegalovirus infection. Each CDR3 protein is one row after TCRdb ran MiXCR on the reads. In the table there are roughly 500,000 distinct CDR3 sequences, approximately 16% of which are singletons. Sequenced material: CD8+ T cells from PBMCs. These TCRs come from a human donor in good health (CMV status not recorded). Some clones in this sample may be carry-over from other donors' samples. Both conserved end residues are part of each CDR3. D genes are given only for firm matches. Only some rows state a clone size, as once, few, many or a class for expanded clones.

j_call,d_call,clone_size,v_call,cdr3_aa,cdr3_nt
TRBJ2-7,TRBD2,few,TRBV9,CASSAREPPYEQYF,TGTGCCAGCAGCGCGCGGGAGCCCCCCTACGAGCAGTACTTC
TRBJ2-7,-,many,TRBV7-8,CASTETDYQPYEQYF,TGTGCCAGCACCGAGACAGATTATCAGCCCTACGAGCAGTACTTC
TRBJ2-1,-,-,TRBV11-2,CASSLLVRGRNNEQFF,TGTGCAAGCAGCTTATTGGTTCGTGGGAGGAACAATGAGCAGTTCTTC
TRBJ2-5,-,-,TRBV9,CASSGLGNQETQYF,TGTGCCAGCAGCGGGCTGGGGAACCAAGAGACCCAGTACTTC
TRBJ2-3,-,-,TRBV5-6,CASSPLFRETDTDTQYF,TGTGCCAGCAGCCCCCTATTCCGGGAAACAGACACAGATACGCAGTATTTT
TRBJ2-1,TRBD2,-,TRBV10-3,CAISDFPWKRGNNEQFF,TGTGCCATCAGTGACTTCCCCTGGAAGCGGGGGAACAATGAGCAGTTCTTC
TRBJ1-5,-,many,TRBV9,CASSVGQGGNQPQHF,TGTGCCAGCAGCGTTGGGCAGGGTGGCAATCAGCCCCAGCATTTT
TRBJ2-1,-,many,TRBV19,CASSPRKPSTYNEQFF,TGTGCCAGTAGTCCCCGAAAGCCCTCTACTTACAATGAGCAGTTCTTC
TRBJ2-5,TRBD1,many,TRBV7-8,CASSLVQGARETQYF,TGTGCCAGCAGCTTAGTCCAGGGGGCCCGGGAGACCCAGTACTTC
TRBJ2-3,TRBD2,many,TRBV10-3,CAIRTSGDTDTQYF,TGTGCCATCAGAACCAGCGGGGACACAGATACGCAGTATTTT
TRBJ1-3,-,many,TRBV28,CASKTQGNGNTIYF,TGTGCCAGCAAAACTCAAGGGAACGGAAACACCATATATTTT
TRBJ2-3,-,-,TRBV6-1,CASSGGRYTDTQYF,TGTGCCAGCAGTGGTGGCAGATACACAGATACGCAGTATTTT
TRBJ2-7,-,-,TRBV2,CASRGWEQYF,TGTGCCAGCAGGGGTTGGGAGCAGTACTTC
TRBJ2-4,TRBD1,-,TRBV27,CASSLTGENIQYF,TGTGCCAGCAGTTTGACAGGGGAAAACATTCAGTACTTC
TRBJ2-2,-,many,TRBV24-1,CATSARTGAGELFF,TGTGCCACCAGTGCGAGGACGGGTGCCGGGGAGCTGTTTTTT
TRBJ1-5,TRBD1,few,TRBV9,CASSVDIGQGQPQHF,TGTGCCAGCAGCGTAGATATAGGACAGGGTCAGCCCCAGCATTTT
TRBJ1-1,-,many,TRBV11-2,CASTSIAGAGTEAFF,TGTGCCAGCACCTCGATAGCCGGGGCAGGGACTGAAGCTTTCTTT
TRBJ2-3,TRBD1,once,TRBV5-1,CSSSPDREADTQYF,TGCTCCAGCAGCCCGGACAGGGAGGCAGATACGCAGTATTTT
TRBJ2-1,-,many,TRBV7-9,CASSPPGTRTYNEQFF,TGTGCCAGCAGCCCACCCGGGACTCGGACCTACAATGAGCAGTTCTTC
TRBJ2-3,TRBD2,many,TRBV12-3/TRBV12-4,CASSLRGTSGGPSTDTQYF,TGTGCCAGCAGCCTTCGGGGGACTAGCGGGGGACCGAGCACAGATACGCAGTATTTT
TRBJ2-7,-,few,TRBV10-2,CASSDPAFYEQYF,TGCGCCAGCAGTGACCCTGCCTTCTACGAGCAGTACTTC
TRBJ2-4,-,-,TRBV4-1,CASSQEVGTDIQYF,TGCGCCAGCAGCCAAGAAGTGGGAACGGACATTCAGTACTTC
TRBJ2-7,TRBD2,-,TRBV19,CASSILGGVDEQYF,TGTGCCAGTAGTATTCTGGGAGGGGTCGACGAGCAGTACTTC
TRBJ2-1,TRBD2,few,TRBV14,CASSPRGGGTHNEQFF,TGTGCCAGCAGCCCTCGCGGGGGAGGGACCCACAATGAGCAGTTCTTC
TRBJ1-5,-,-,TRBV10-3,CAISEPDKDQPQHF,TGTGCCATCAGTGAGCCTGACAAGGATCAGCCCCAGCATTTT
TRBJ1-5,-,few,TRBV5-6,CASSLYGRGNQPQHF,TGTGCCAGCAGCTTGTACGGTCGAGGAAATCAGCCCCAGCATTTT
TRBJ2-3,TRBD2,many,TRBV6-1,CASLLSPGLAFRTDTQYF,TGTGCCAGCCTTCTCTCACCGGGACTAGCTTTCCGCACAGATACGCAGTATTTT
TRBJ1-2,-,many,TRBV7-9,CASMMGGTYGYTF,TGTGCCAGCATGATGGGCGGTACCTATGGCTACACCTTC
TRBJ2-1,TRBD2,few,TRBV19,CASSWSSGGGDEQFF,TGTGCCAGTAGTTGGAGTAGCGGGGGAGGCGATGAGCAGTTCTTC
TRBJ2-1,TRBD2,-,TRBV11-3,CASSQVGRAYEKFF,TGTGCCAGCAGTCAGGTGGGGAGGGCCTATGAGAAGTTCTTC
TRBJ2-7,-,few,TRBV18,CASSPPLSYEQYF,TGTGCCAGCTCACCACCCCTCTCCTACGAGCAGTACTTC
TRBJ2-7,-,many,TRBV28,CASSLYSAQEQYF,TGTGCCAGCAGTTTATATAGTGCGCAGGAGCAGTACTTC
TRBJ2-3,-,few,TRBV2,CASGRGTDTQYF,TGTGCCAGCGGTCGCGGCACAGATACGCAGTATTTT
TRBJ2-1,TRBD2,many,TRBV25-1,CASSDGGAGNEQFF,TGTGCCAGCAGTGACGGGGGGGCCGGCAATGAGCAGTTCTTC
TRBJ1-5,-,many,TRBV27,CASSPSNNQPQHF,TGTGCCAGCAGTCCATCTAACAATCAGCCCCAGCATTTT
TRBJ1-2,TRBD1,many,TRBV7-3,CASSSDRGTGYTF,TGTGCCAGCAGCTCCGACAGGGGGACTGGCTACACCTTC
TRBJ1-3,-,many,TRBV24-1,CATSDPTGSGNTIYF,TGTGCCACCAGTGATCCAACAGGGTCCGGAAACACCATATATTTT
TRBJ2-3,TRBD2,many,TRBV5-6,CASSTRLAYADTQYF,TGTGCCAGCAGCACACGACTAGCGTACGCAGATACGCAGTATTTT
TRBJ1-5,-,-,TRBV11-2,CASSLTVWGAGNQPQHF,TGTGCCAGCAGCTTAACGGTTTGGGGGGCTGGCAATCAGCCCCAGCATTTT
TRBJ1-5,-,many,TRBV27,CASSLSADQPQHF,TGTGCCAGCAGTCTCTCGGCCGATCAGCCCCAGCATTTT
TRBJ1-1,-,many,TRBV5-6,CASSLAGQQGVDAFF,TGTGCCAGCAGCTTGGCCGGTCAACAGGGTGTAGACGCTTTCTTT